The source of this T cell receptor beta chain is a study of response to subunit inactivated influenza vaccine. Study-wide results and limits: That few new T cells are recruited by each seasonal influenza vaccination was the authors' suggestion.

TCRdb re-derived calls from the RT-PCR reads in MiXCR, one entry per CDR3 protein. The table includes about 780,000 distinct CDR3 sequences, 15% to 20% detected once. A note on this clonotype: The antigen remains unidentified. One junction end does not reproduce the germline sequence, and a read error may be involved.

This TCR was sampled from a man between 45 and 60 years old who received an inactivated influenza vaccine. The specimen comprised PBMCs from blood, sampled less than 6 days after vaccination.

The CDR3 reads CASSLAGGRSSYERYF. CDR3 DNA sequence: TGTGCCAGCAGCTTGGCCGGGGGCAGATCCTCCTACGAGCGGTACTTC. The rearrangement joins TRBV5-5 to TRBJ2-7; the D gene could be TRBD1 or TRBD2 (6 bases each). CDR3 length equals 16 residues. The germline V gene has CDR1 SGHKS and CDR2 YYEKEE (reference sequence).